This TCR beta chain was captured by sequencing in a study of T-cell memory formation after mild COVID-19. Study at large: TCR clustering was largely donor specific.

TCRdb fed the 5' RACE reads into MiXCR, producing one record per CDR3 protein. The sample lists roughly 300,000 distinct CDR3 sequences; roughly 15% were seen once. The CDR3 has 14 residues. V lost 9 bases and J lost 1, with 15 bases in between. CDR1 is MNHNY and CDR2 is SVGAGI in the germline V gene (reference sequence). The chain carries TRBV6-6 and TRBJ1-1, with D unresolved. Material: PBMCs or a T cell subset sorted from them (not recorded which). This sequence was found in a man between 18 and 29 years old who had mild COVID-19 (a few samples of this study predate the infection). Cell type and time point are not known. The CDR3 region is CASTNHKTNTEAFF. In DNA form, the CDR3 reads TGTGCCAGTACGAATCATAAAACGAACACTGAAGCTTTCTTT.